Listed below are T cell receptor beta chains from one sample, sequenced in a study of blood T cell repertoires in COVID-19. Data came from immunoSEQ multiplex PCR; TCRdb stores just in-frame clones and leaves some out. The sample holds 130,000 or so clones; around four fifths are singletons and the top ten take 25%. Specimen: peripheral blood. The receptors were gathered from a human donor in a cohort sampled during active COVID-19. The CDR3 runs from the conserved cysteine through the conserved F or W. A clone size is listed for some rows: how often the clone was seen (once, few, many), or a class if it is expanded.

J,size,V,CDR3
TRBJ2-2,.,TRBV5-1,CASSLELRTGELFF
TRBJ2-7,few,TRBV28,CASSPPPGQGAHEQYF
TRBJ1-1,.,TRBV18,CASSPYGLQTNTEAFF
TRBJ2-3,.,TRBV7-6,CASSTGTGVMPDTQYF
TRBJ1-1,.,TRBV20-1,CSASTDTEAFF
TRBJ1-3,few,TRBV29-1,CSVEDSSSGNTIYF
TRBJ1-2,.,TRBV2,CASSPGQGNGYTF
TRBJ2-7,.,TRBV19,CASSHRDHEQYF
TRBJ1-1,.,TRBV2,CASSGTGTEAFF
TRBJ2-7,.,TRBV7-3,CASSLSAIDEQYF
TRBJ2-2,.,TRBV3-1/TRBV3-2,CASSLDLGTGELFF
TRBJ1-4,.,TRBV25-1,CASSPNLGRNSEKLFF
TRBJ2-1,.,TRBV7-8,CASRSAGNYNEQFF
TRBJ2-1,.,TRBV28,CASSPPGLAGGPVEQFF
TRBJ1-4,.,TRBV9,CASSVALTGADATNEKLFF
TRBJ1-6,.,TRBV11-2,CASSSRIDNSPLHF
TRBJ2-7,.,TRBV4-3,CASSQGVTSGSLSGEQYF
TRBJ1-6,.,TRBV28,CASRLQVRSPLHF
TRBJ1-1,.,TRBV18,CASSSKGGENTEAFF
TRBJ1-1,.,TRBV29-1,CSATKTGTNKAFF
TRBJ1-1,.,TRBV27,CASSSTTSAAFF
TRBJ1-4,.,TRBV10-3,CAIKPGTGENEKLFF
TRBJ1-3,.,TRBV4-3,CASSRGRGGENTIYF
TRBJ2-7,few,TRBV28,CASSGAGTGDYEQYF
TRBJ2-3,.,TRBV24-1,CATSDILGDTQYF
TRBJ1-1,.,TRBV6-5,CASSPPGHTEAFF
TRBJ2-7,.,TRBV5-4,CASSLGTSGGHRYEQYF
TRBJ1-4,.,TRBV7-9,CASSPGDEKLFF
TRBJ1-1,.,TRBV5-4,CASTLRGDTEAFF
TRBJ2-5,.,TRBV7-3,CASSFRGAETQYF
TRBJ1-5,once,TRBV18,CASSPTGNGNQPQHF
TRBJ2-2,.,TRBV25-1,CASSAHRDTGELFF
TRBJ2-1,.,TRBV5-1,CASSLVMDSTYEQFF
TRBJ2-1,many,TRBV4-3,CASSPIPTSGGEQFF
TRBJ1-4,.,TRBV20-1,CSASQGQGTEKLFF
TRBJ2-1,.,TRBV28,CASSLWSGRASNEQFF
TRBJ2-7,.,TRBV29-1,CSVEGQGFAEQYF
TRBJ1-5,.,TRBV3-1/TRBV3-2,CASSQDSGGTGASQPQHF
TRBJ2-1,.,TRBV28,CASSYQEKSYNEQFF
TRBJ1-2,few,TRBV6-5,CASTTGQASGYTF
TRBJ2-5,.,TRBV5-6,CASSFGLARKETQYF
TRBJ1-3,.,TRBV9,CASSVDRLRGNTIYF
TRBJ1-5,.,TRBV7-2,CASSLSTVNSNQPQHF
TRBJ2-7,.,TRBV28,CASNPGQGYEQYF